This T cell receptor (beta chain) was sequenced in a study of T-cell reconstitution after alpha-beta-depleted transplantation in children. The V and J ends lost 2 bases and 6 bases respectively, with 12 bases between them. The germline gives CDR1 MNHEY, CDR2 SVGAGI. The CDR3 sequence is 14 residues long. Unique molecular identifiers were used in preparing the TCRbeta library. A single record per CDR3 protein comes from TCRdb applying MiXCR to the PCR reads. The data hold over 200,000 distinct CDR3 sequences, with approximately 10% observed a single time. Specimen: PBMCs from the stem cell graft donor, collected from the stem cell graft. This TCR derives from a human donor who donated a stem cell graft to a child with acute lymphoblastic leukemia. This sequence joins TRBV6-5 and TRBJ2-3; D perhaps matches TRBD2 (6 bases). The CDR3, as DNA: TGTGCCAGCAGTTACGGTACTAGCTGGGATACGCAGTATTTT. Translated, it gives CASSYGTSWDTQYF.